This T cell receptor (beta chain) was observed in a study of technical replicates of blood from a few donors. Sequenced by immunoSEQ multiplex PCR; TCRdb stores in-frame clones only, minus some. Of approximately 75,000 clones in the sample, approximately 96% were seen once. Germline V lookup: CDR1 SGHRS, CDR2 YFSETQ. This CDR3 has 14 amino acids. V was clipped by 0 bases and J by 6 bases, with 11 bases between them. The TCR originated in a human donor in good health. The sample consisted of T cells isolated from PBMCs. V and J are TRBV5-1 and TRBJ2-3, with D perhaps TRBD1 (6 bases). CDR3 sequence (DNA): TGCGCCAGCAGCTTGGGGGGGCGCATGGATACGCAGTATTTT. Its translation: CASSLGGRMDTQYF.